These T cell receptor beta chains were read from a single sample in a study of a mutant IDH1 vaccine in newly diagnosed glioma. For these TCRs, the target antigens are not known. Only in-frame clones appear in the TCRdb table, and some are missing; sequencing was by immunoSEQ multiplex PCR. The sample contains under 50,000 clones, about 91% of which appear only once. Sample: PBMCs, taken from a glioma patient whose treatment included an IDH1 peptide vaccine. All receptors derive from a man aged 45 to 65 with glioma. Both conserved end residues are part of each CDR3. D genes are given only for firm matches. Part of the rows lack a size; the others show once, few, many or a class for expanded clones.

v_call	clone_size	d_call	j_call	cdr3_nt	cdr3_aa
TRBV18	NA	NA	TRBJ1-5	TGTGCCAGCTCACCACCAGAAGGGGGGCCCCAGCATTTT	CASSPPEGGPQHF
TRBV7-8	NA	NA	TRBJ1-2	TGTGCCAGCAGCTTCGAAGGATTGTATGGCTACACCTTC	CASSFEGLYGYTF
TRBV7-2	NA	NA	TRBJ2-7	TGTGCCAGCAGCTTAGCACGCGTAGTACACGAGCAGTACTTC	CASSLARVVHEQYF
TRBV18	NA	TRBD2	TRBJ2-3	TGTGCCAGCTCACAGCGGGGGTCAGATACGCAGTATTTT	CASSQRGSDTQYF
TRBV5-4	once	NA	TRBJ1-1	TGTGCCAGCAGCCCGGACAGTTTCAAAGCTTTCTTT	CASSPDSFKAFF
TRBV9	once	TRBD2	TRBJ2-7	TGTGCCAGCAGCGTAGGCGCGGGAGACTCCTACGAGCAGTACTTC	CASSVGAGDSYEQYF
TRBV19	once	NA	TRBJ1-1	TGTGCCAGTAGTATTGGGACATCGGCGGACACTGAAGCTTTCTTT	CASSIGTSADTEAFF
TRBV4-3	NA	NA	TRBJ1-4	TGCGCCAGCAGCCAAGATCAATGGGAAAAACTGTTTTTT	CASSQDQWEKLFF
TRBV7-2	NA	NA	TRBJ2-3	TGTGCCAGCAGCTTAGAATACAGCACAGATACGCAGTATTTT	CASSLEYSTDTQYF
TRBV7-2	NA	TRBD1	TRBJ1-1	TGTGCCAGCAGCCTACGGACAGGAATGAACACTGAAGCTTTCTTT	CASSLRTGMNTEAFF
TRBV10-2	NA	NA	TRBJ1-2	TGCGCCAGCAGTGAGAGCCGTGAGGCTGGCTACACCTTC	CASSESREAGYTF
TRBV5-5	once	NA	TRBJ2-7	TGTGCCAGCAGCTTGGCCCCGGGGCCAGGGCGGGAGCAGTACTTC	CASSLAPGPGREQYF
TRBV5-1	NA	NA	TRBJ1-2	TGCGCCAGCAGCCCAGGGGATAGGTATGGCTACACCTTC	CASSPGDRYGYTF
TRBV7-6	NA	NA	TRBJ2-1	TGTGCCAGCAGCTTAGTTGCAGGCTTGATGAACAATGAGCAGTTCTTC	CASSLVAGLMNNEQFF
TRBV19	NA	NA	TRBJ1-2	TGTGCCAGTAGGGCGAAGGCTCACTATGGCTACACCTTC	CASRAKAHYGYTF
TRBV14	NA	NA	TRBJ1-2	TGTGCCAGCAGCCCTTTGGGGGGGGCAGCTGGCTACACCTTC	CASSPLGGAAGYTF
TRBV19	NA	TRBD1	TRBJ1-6	TGTGCCAGTAGTTGGGGGGAAGACAGGGGTGTTTCACCCCTCCACTTT	CASSWGEDRGVSPLHF
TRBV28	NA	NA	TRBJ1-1	TGTGCCAGTGGGGTGGGGGGCACTGAAGCTTTCTTT	CASGVGGTEAFF
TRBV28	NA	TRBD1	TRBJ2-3	TGTGCCAGCAGTTTGGGACAGGGGGACACAGATACGCAGTATTTT	CASSLGQGDTDTQYF
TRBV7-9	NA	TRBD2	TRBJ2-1	TGTGCCAGCAGCGGACTAGCGGGAGGGCCGTTTTACTCCTACAATGAGCAGTTCTTC	CASSGLAGGPFYSYNEQFF
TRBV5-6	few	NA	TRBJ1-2	TGTGCCAGCAGCGACGACTCCGGGGTACGAAACTATGGCTACACCTTC	CASSDDSGVRNYGYTF
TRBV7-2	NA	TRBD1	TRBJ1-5	TGTGCCAGCAGCATACGACAGGGGGCATTACAGCCCCAGCATTTT	CASSIRQGALQPQHF
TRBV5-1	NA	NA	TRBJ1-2	TGCGCCAGCAGGGGACAAGAGGCCCATGGCTACACCTTC	CASRGQEAHGYTF
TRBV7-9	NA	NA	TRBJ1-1	TGTGCCAGCAGCCCACCAGTAGCTTACACTGAAGCTTTCTTT	CASSPPVAYTEAFF
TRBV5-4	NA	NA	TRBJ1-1	TGTGCCAGCAGCTCTGCGGGGGAAGCTTTCTTT	CASSSAGEAFF
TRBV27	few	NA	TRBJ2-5	TGTGCCAGCAGTTTAGGCGGGTCTCGCCCAGAGACCCAGTACTTC	CASSLGGSRPETQYF
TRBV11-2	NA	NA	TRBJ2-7	TGTGCCAGCAGCTTCGTAACCCTCGACGAGCAGTACTTC	CASSFVTLDEQYF
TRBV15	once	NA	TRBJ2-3	TGTGCCACCAGCAGAGATCCCACAGATACGCAGTATTTT	CATSRDPTDTQYF
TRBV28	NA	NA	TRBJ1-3	TGTGCCAGCAGTTTGATGGGGGGATCCGGAAACACCATATATTTT	CASSLMGGSGNTIYF
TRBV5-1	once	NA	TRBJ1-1	TGCGCCAGCAGCCTTCAACAGTACACTGAAGCTTTCTTT	CASSLQQYTEAFF
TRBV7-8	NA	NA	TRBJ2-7	TGTGCCAGCAGCTTAGGGGGGGTGGCCTACGAGCAGTACTTC	CASSLGGVAYEQYF
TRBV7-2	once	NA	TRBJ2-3	TGTGCCAGCAGTCGGATGAGGGGAGATACGCAGTATTTT	CASSRMRGDTQYF
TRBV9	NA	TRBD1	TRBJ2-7	TGTGCCAGCAGCGGACCGGGACAGGGATACGAGCAGTACTTC	CASSGPGQGYEQYF
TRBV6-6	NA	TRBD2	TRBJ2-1	TGTGCCAGCAGTTACTCGGGACTAGCGGTCGATGAGCAGTTCTTC	CASSYSGLAVDEQFF
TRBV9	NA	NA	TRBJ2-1	TGTGCCAGCAGCGCTAGTATTGAGCAGTTCTTC	CASSASIEQFF
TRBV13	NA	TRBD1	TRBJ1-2	TGTGCCAGCAGCTTAGGGGACAGGGGGAGGTGGTTGGATGGCTACACCTTC	CASSLGDRGRWLDGYTF